This TCR beta chain was identified in a study of identifying expanded T cells in peripheral blood. Study conclusions and caveats: Clone count variance between roughly 2-week samples rose with total template count.

Produced via immunoSEQ multiplex PCR; TCRdb's table is partial and in-frame only. The table records 70,000 to 95,000 clones, 88% of them present only once. Details on this clone: Its cognate antigen is unknown.

Trimming removed 2 bases from V and 0 bases from J, with 11 bases in between. The CDR3 has 15 residues. Per germline, CDR1 SGHDT and CDR2 YYEEEE. V is TRBV5-6 and J is TRBJ1-1; D gene uncertain. Sequences were obtained from blood. The origin of this receptor is a person aged 18 to 75 in good health. CDR3 loop: CASSFTRHMNTEAFF. CDR3 bases: TGTGCCAGCAGCTTTACTAGACACATGAACACTGAAGCTTTCTTT.